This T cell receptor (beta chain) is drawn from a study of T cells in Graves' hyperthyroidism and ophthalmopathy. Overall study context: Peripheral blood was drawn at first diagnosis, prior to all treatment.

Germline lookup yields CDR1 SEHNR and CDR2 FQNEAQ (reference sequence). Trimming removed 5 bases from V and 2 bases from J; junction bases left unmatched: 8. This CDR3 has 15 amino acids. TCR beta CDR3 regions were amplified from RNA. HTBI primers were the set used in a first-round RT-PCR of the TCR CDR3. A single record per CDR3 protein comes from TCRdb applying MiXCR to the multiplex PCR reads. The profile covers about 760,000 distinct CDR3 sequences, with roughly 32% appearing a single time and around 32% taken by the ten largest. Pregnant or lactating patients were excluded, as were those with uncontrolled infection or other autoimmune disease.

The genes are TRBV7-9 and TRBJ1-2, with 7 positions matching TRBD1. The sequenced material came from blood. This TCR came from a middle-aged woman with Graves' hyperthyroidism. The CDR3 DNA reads TGTGCCAGCAGCCACCGGGACAGCATAAACTATGGCTACACCTTC. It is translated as CASSHRDSINYGYTF.